A single sample gave rise to the 27 T cell receptor beta chains below, sequenced in a study of T cell changes during pregnancy in multiple sclerosis. Profiling relied on immunoSEQ multiplex PCR, and the TCRdb table lists in-frame clones only, not all of them. Among 35,000 to 55,000 clones, about 90% were seen once, and the ten largest hold over 0.5%. Here the sequenced sample was CD4+ T cells from peripheral blood mononuclear cells, taken in the third trimester of pregnancy. Source of these receptors: a female donor with multiple sclerosis, enrolled in a pregnancy study.

This clone was seen a few times. The chain uses TRBV30 and TRBJ1-1, with 9 bases fitting TRBD1. The CDR3 loop spans 13 amino acids. J lost 1 base, V lost 5 bases, and 2 bases had no gene match. The germline V gene has CDR1 GTSNPN and CDR2 SVGIG (reference sequence). The CDR3 loop reads CAWGQGRNTEAFF. CDR3 bases: TGTGCCTGGGGACAGGGGAGGAACACTGAAGCTTTCTTT. Full variable domain (missing parts from reference TRBV30 and TRBJ1-1): SQTIHQWPATLVQPVGSPLSLECTVEGTSNPNLYWYRQAAGRGLQLLFYSVGIGQISSEVPQNLSASRPQDRQFILSSKKLLLSDSGFYLCAWGQGRNTEAFFGQGTRLTVV.

The chain employs TRBV7-9 and TRBJ1-1; TRBD1 matches 8 bases. CDR1 and CDR2 from the germline V gene are SEHNR and FQNEAQ (reference sequence). V gave up 1 base and J gave up 3 bases; unmatched junction bases: 4. This CDR3 comprises 15 residues. The CDR3 nucleotides are TGTGCCAGCAGCTTAGGGACAGGGTTGGACACTGAAGCTTTCTTT. Its protein product is CASSLGTGLDTEAFF. The full variable domain, rest sourced from reference TRBV7-9 and TRBJ1-1, is DTGVSQNPRHKITKRGQNVTFRCDPISEHNRLYWYRQTLGQGPEFLTYFQNEAQLEKSRLLSDRFSAERPKGSFSTLEIQRTEQGDSAMYLCASSLGTGLDTEAFFGQGTRLTVV.

The J gene is TRBJ2-3, the V gene TRBV14; possibly TRBD2 for D (5 bases). V shed 3 bases and J shed 5 bases, with 15 bases lying between them. CDR1 is SGHDN, CDR2 FVKESK, per germline. The CDR3 is 15 amino acids. The CDR3 region has the DNA TGTGCCAGCAGCCACCGGGGTCCTGGAATAGATACGCAGTATTTT. This encodes CASSHRGPGIDTQYF.

This chain connects TRBV5-4 to TRBJ2-2; 7 bases agree with TRBD2. Germline CDR1 SGHNT, CDR2 YYREEE (reference sequence). V shed 3 bases, J shed 4 bases, and the junction held 12 bases outside the gene matches. The CDR3 totals 17 residues. CDR3 region: CASSSPGSGVITGELFF. The CDR3 DNA sequence: TGTGCCAGCAGCTCGCCGGGGAGCGGGGTGATCACCGGGGAGCTGTTTTTT.

The chain joins TRBV27 to TRBJ1-4; D gene uncertain. CDR1 MNHEY and CDR2 SMNVEV come from the germline V gene (reference sequence). The V and J ends lost 5 bases and 4 bases respectively, with 5 bases between them. This CDR3 has 12 amino acids. The CDR3 coding sequence is TGTGCCAGCAGTCGGGTTAATGAAAAACTGTTTTTT. It specifies CASSRVNEKLFF.

About this clone itself: The identical CDR3 is also encoded by other nucleotide sequences in the sample. V usage is TRBV7-9 and J usage is TRBJ1-2, with D unclear. The CDR3 covers 12 residues. The germline V gene encodes CDR1 SEHNR and CDR2 FQNEAQ (reference sequence). Trimming shortened V by 2 bases and J by 5 bases, and 6 bases separated the two germline ends. The CDR3 DNA is TGTGCCAGCAGCTTATCAGATTATGGCTACACCTTC. Its protein product is CASSLSDYGYTF.

This chain uses TRBV28 with TRBJ1-1, with TRBD1 matching 9 bases. Germline values: CDR1 MDHEN, CDR2 SYDVKM. The CDR3 runs to 14 residues. The V and J ends lost 7 bases and 4 bases, in that order; junction bases with no gene match: 7. CDR3 loop: CASNNRGRGTEAFF. The CDR3 bases are TGTGCCAGCAACAACAGGGGGCGCGGCACTGAAGCTTTCTTT.

This rearrangement joins TRBV6-1 to TRBJ1-5; tentatively, D is TRBD1 (6 bases). The V end lost 2 bases, the J end lost 4 bases, and 21 bases lay between the germline ends. Germline loops: CDR1 MNHNS, CDR2 SASEGT. This CDR3 is built from 18 residues. CDR3 in DNA: TGTGCCAGCAGTGAACGTGGGTGGGGGGGGGCGGAAAATCAGCCCCAGCATTTT. It yields the protein CASSERGWGGAENQPQHF.

V is TRBV5-6 and J is TRBJ2-7, with D tentatively TRBD1 (6 bases). CDR1 is SGHDT, CDR2 YYEEEE, per germline. The CDR3 is made up of 13 amino acids. Trimming took 2 bases from V and 3 from J, leaving 9 bases between them. CDR3 sequence reads: CASSFGQLYEQYF. DNA for the CDR3: TGTGCCAGCAGCTTTGGACAGCTCTACGAGCAGTACTTC.

This chain joins TRBV18 and TRBJ1-3; D is ambiguous. The CDR3 extends over 14 amino acids. Germline CDR1 KGHSH, CDR2 LQKENI. The ends were cut back, 0 bases at V and 6 bases at J, with 9 bases in the middle. CDR3 sequence (DNA): TGTGCCAGCTCACCACCTTCGGTTGTAAACACCATATATTTT. Translation gives CASSPPSVVNTIYF.

Comment on this clone: At one boundary the junction diverges from the germline segment, which might be a read error. The rearrangement joins TRBV27 to TRBJ1-6, with a weak D call TRBD1 (5 bases). The germline CDR1 and CDR2 sequences are MNHEY and SMNVEV (reference sequence). CDR3 length: 16 amino acids. The CDR3, as DNA: TGTGCCAGCAGCTCACGGACCGGGGGTTATAGTTCACCCCTCCACTTT. This translates into CASSSRTGGYSSPLHF.

The V and J genes are TRBV18 and TRBJ2-6; 14 bases agree with TRBD2. CDR1 and CDR2 from the germline V gene are KGHSH and LQKENI. The CDR3 has 19 amino acids. After removal of 2 bases from V and 8 bases from J, the junction contained 11 bases not matched to a gene. The chain's CDR3 is CASSPITGTSGSPTNVLTF. Written as DNA, the CDR3 is TGTGCCAGCTCACCAATAACCGGGACTAGCGGGAGCCCGACCAACGTCCTGACTTTC.

J is TRBJ1-2 and V is TRBV6-5; 7 bases fit TRBD1. The CDR3 extends over 15 amino acids. From germline, CDR1 is MNHEY and CDR2 SVGAGI. V lost 6 bases and J lost 6; bases outside the gene matches: 13. The CDR3 loop is CASRQTDDRADGYTF. As DNA, the CDR3 is TGTGCCAGCAGGCAAACTGACGACAGGGCGGATGGCTACACCTTC.

V and J are TRBV30 and TRBJ2-2; TRBD1 might be the D (5 bases). This CDR3 contains 14 residues. Between the trimmed V and J ends, which lost 0 bases and 4 bases, there was a span of 9 bases. CDR1 is GTSNPN and CDR2 is SVGIG in the germline V gene (reference sequence). Written as DNA, the CDR3 is TGTGCCTGGAGTGTAGAAGGGGTCACCGGGGAGCTGTTTTTT. The encoded protein is CAWSVEGVTGELFF.

This clone was recorded once. The chain is built from TRBV5-1 and TRBJ1-3; D unresolved. The germline CDR1 and CDR2 sequences are SGHRS and YFSETQ. This CDR3 contains 15 residues. V lost 5 bases, J lost 0 bases, and 12 bases lay in between. CDR3 DNA sequence: TGCGCCAGCAGGTCCGGGGAGAGCTCTGGAAACACCATATATTTT. Protein: CASRSGESSGNTIYF.

This rearrangement joins TRBV11-2 to TRBJ2-1; 8 bases line up with TRBD2. Germline CDR1 and CDR2: SGHAT and FQNNGV. The CDR3 totals 15 residues. V lost 5 bases and J lost 1; bases outside the gene matches: 4. CDR3 region: CASSITSGSYNEQFF. The CDR3 DNA is TGTGCCAGCAGCATCACTAGCGGTTCCTACAATGAGCAGTTCTTC.

The chain employs TRBV9 and TRBJ2-5, with a tentative D call TRBD2 (6 bases). CDR3 length: 19 amino acids. The germline CDR1 and CDR2 sequences are SGDLS and YYNGEE. The ends were cut back, 9 bases at V and 4 bases at J, with 34 bases in the middle. The CDR3 nucleotides are TGTGCCACCACTAGCCGCGGTGCGGGGCTAATGGAGGAACCAGAGACCCAGTACTTC. Protein: CATTSRGAGLMEEPETQYF.

The chain joins TRBV19 to TRBJ1-1, with 7 bases identical to TRBD1. This CDR3 spans 14 amino acids. V dropped 4 bases and J dropped 0; count of bases not matched to a gene: 2. Germline V gene sequence: CDR1 LNHDA, CDR2 SQIVND (reference sequence). The DNA of the CDR3 is TGTGCCAGTAGTACGACAGGGCTGAACACTGAAGCTTTCTTT. This translates into CASSTTGLNTEAFF.

V gene TRBV7-9 combines with J gene TRBJ1-1, with D perhaps TRBD1 (5 bases). Trimming cost V 5 bases and J 3 bases, with 22 bases left between them. This CDR3 has 17 residues. Germline CDR1 is SEHNR and CDR2 is FQNEAQ (reference sequence). CDR3 nucleotide sequence: TGTGCCAGCAGCCTTATGCGCGTCACAGGAGCTCACACTGAAGCTTTCTTT. Protein: CASSLMRVTGAHTEAFF.

This clone was seen once. The chain carries TRBV7-9 and TRBJ1-5; D uncertain. CDR1 is SEHNR, CDR2 FQNEAQ, per germline (reference sequence). The V end lost 4 bases, the J end lost 4 bases, and 17 bases lay between the germline ends. The CDR3 extends over 16 amino acids. The CDR3: CASSYTRGPGNQPQHF. The DNA for the CDR3 is TGTGCCAGCAGCTATACAAGAGGGCCGGGGAATCAGCCCCAGCATTTT. The full variable domain, completed using reference TRBV7-9 and TRBJ1-5, is DTGVSQNPRHKITKRGQNVTFRCDPISEHNRLYWYRQTLGQGPEFLTYFQNEAQLEKSRLLSDRFSAERPKGSFSTLEIQRTEQGDSAMYLCASSYTRGPGNQPQHFGDGTRLSIL.

The chain combines TRBV19 with TRBJ1-1; D is ambiguous. In germline, CDR1 is LNHDA, CDR2 SQIVND (reference sequence). This CDR3 has 17 amino acids. V lost 3 bases, J lost 0 bases, and 17 bases lay in between. CDR3 sequence: CASSISARRTLNTEAFF. CDR3 nucleotides: TGTGCCAGTAGTATTTCGGCCAGGCGGACTTTGAACACTGAAGCTTTCTTT.

The genes are TRBV27 and TRBJ1-1; TRBD1 matches 9 bases. The germline gives CDR1 MNHEY, CDR2 SMNVEV (reference sequence). V gave up 4 bases and J gave up 11 bases; unmatched junction bases: 11. This CDR3 spans 14 amino acids. The CDR3 DNA reads TGTGCCAGCAGTTCCTCCGGGACAGGGAACTGGGCTTTCTTT. It is translated as CASSSSGTGNWAFF.

Comments on this clone: At the DNA level, this CDR3 is encoded by other sequences in the same sample as well. This chain joins TRBV7-6 and TRBJ1-3, with 7 bases lining up with TRBD1. The V segment lost 5 bases and the J segment 2 bases; nucleotides outside the gene matches: 3. The CDR3 length is 14 residues. Germline lookup yields CDR1 SGHVS and CDR2 FNYEAQ. The DNA for the CDR3 is TGTGCCAGCAGCCCCGGGACAGCTGGAAACACCATATATTTT. It translates to CASSPGTAGNTIYF.

The chain has TRBV5-6 and TRBJ2-7; 7 bases fit TRBD2. CDR1 is SGHDT and CDR2 is YYEEEE in the germline V gene. V trimming: 2 bases; J trimming: 4 bases; junction bases outside the gene matches: 15. This CDR3 comprises 17 residues. CDR3 bases: TGTGCCAGCAGCTTCGCTCGAGCGGGATATATGCAATACGAGCAGTACTTC. Translation gives CASSFARAGYMQYEQYF.

CDR3 in amino acids: CASSLEAGKETQYF. The CDR3 coding sequence is TGCGCCAGCAGCTTGGAGGCGGGGAAAGAGACCCAGTACTTC. The rearrangement links TRBV5-1 to TRBJ2-5; TRBD2 is a possible D gene (6 bases). Trimming left V 0 bases short and J 3 bases short, with 9 bases between. This CDR3 has 14 residues. Looked up from germline, CDR1 is SGHRS and CDR2 is YFSETQ.

The chain employs TRBV5-5 and TRBJ2-1, with 12 bases lining up with TRBD2. The CDR3 consists of 18 residues. V trimming: 4 bases; J trimming: 4 bases; junction bases outside the gene matches: 12. CDR1 SGHKS and CDR2 YYEKEE come from the germline V gene (reference sequence). CDR3 sequence (DNA): TGTGCCAGCAGCCACCCATCGGGTGGACTAGCGGGATACAATGAGCAGTTCTTC. Residues: CASSHPSGGLAGYNEQFF.

This clone was observed a single time. The chain joins TRBV7-9 to TRBJ2-5; no clear D. The germline gives CDR1 SEHNR, CDR2 FQNEAQ (reference sequence). This CDR3 has 13 amino acids. Between the trimmed V and J ends, which lost 5 bases and 2 bases, there was a span of 9 bases. CDR3 DNA sequence: TGTGCCAGCAGCCCGATCAGTCAAGAGACCCAGTACTTC. Translation gives CASSPISQETQYF.